These 13 T cell receptor beta chains were all obtained from the same sample, sequenced in a study of cytomegalovirus exposure and HLA in healthy donors. The PCR made use of 60 Vbeta and 13 Jbeta primers. Profiling relied on immunoSEQ multiplex PCR, and the TCRdb table lists in-frame clones only, not all of them. In the table there are some 100,000 clones, around four fifths of which are singletons. The sample comprised PBMCs. Source of these receptors: a woman in her fifties or sixties in good health and CMV-seropositive.

In regard to this clone: At one of its ends the junction is not consistent with the germline gene, which may arise from a read error. Other DNA sequences in the same sample also yield this CDR3. This chain links TRBV6-1 with TRBJ2-7; 7 bases align to TRBD1. Germline lookup yields CDR1 MNHNS and CDR2 SASEGT. The CDR3 consists of 13 residues. The CDR3 bases are TGTGCCAGCAGTGATTGGCAGGGGGACGAACAGTACTTC. Translating gives CASSDWQGDEQYF.

The chain couples TRBV5-6 to TRBJ1-3, with D hard to call. The CDR3 runs 12 residues. Trimming took 0 bases from V and 11 from J, leaving 9 bases between them. Germline V gene sequence: CDR1 SGHDT, CDR2 YYEEEE. In nucleotides, the CDR3 is TGTGCCAGCAGCTTGGAACCGGGTTCCATATATTTT. This encodes CASSLEPGSIYF.

The table lists this clone with a few counts. The J gene is TRBJ2-3, the V gene TRBV7-3; a possible D gene is TRBD2 (7 bases). Germline CDR1 reads SGHTA; CDR2 reads FQGTGA. This CDR3 comprises 17 residues. Trimming left V 5 bases short and J 4 bases short, with 22 bases between. The CDR3 loop reads CASSPRLRGGGPDTQYF. DNA of the CDR3: TGTGCCAGCAGCCCCCGTCTAAGGGGAGGGGGTCCAGATACGCAGTATTTT.

The V call is TRBV7-2, the J call TRBJ2-3; D is unresolved. Germline loops: CDR1 SGHTA, CDR2 FQGNSA. V dropped 5 bases and J dropped 0 bases, with 6 bases sitting between them. CDR3 length: 13 amino acids. The CDR3 coding sequence is TGTGCCAGCAGCCTCTTTAGCACAGATACGCAGTATTTT. It encodes CASSLFSTDTQYF.

The chain combines TRBV9 with TRBJ2-7; 8 bases are shared with TRBD1. Per germline, CDR1 SGDLS and CDR2 YYNGEE. This CDR3 is built from 14 residues. Unmatched junction bases numbered 4, after V lost 4 bases and J lost 1 base. The CDR3 here is CASSPRQGSYEQYF. CDR3 DNA sequence: TGTGCCAGCAGCCCCAGACAGGGGTCCTACGAGCAGTACTTC.

The chain has TRBV14 and TRBJ2-5; 8 bases are a match to TRBD2. J lost 4 bases, V lost 1 base, and 8 bases had no gene match. The germline CDR1 and CDR2 sequences are SGHDN and FVKESK. The CDR3 runs 16 residues. CDR3 protein: CASSQALAGMRETQYF. For the CDR3, the DNA is TGTGCCAGCAGCCAAGCCTTAGCGGGAATGCGAGAGACCCAGTACTTC. Together with reference TRBV14 and TRBJ2-5, the CDR3 gives the full variable domain: EAGVTQFPSHSVIEKGQTVTLRCDPISGHDNLYWYRRVMGKEIKFLLHFVKESKQDESGMPNNRFLAERTGGTYSTLKVQPAELEDSGVYFCASSQALAGMRETQYFGPGTRLLVL.

V usage is TRBV7-3 and J usage is TRBJ1-1; 9 bases align to TRBD1. The CDR3 contains 14 residues. The germline V gene has CDR1 SGHTA and CDR2 FQGTGA. V was pared by 5 bases and J by 1 base, with 2 bases of the junction left unmatched. The CDR3 is CASSQGQGNTEAFF. The CDR3 DNA follows: TGTGCCAGCAGCCAGGGACAGGGGAACACTGAAGCTTTCTTT.

The J gene is TRBJ1-1, the V gene TRBV5-4, with TRBD1 as a possible D gene (6 bases). Deletions cut 4 bases from V and 9 bases from J, with 19 bases between. CDR1 is SGHNT, CDR2 YYREEE, per germline (reference sequence). The CDR3 contains 14 residues. CDR3 sequence reads: CASSTEGDRFKAFF. The CDR3 DNA sequence: TGTGCCAGCAGCACCGAGGGGGATCGCTTCAAAGCTTTCTTT.

The chain carries TRBV14 and TRBJ2-3; the D gene is possibly TRBD2 (5 bases). The ends were cut back, 4 bases at V and 4 bases at J, with 9 bases in the middle. The CDR3 runs to 13 residues. Germline CDR1 and CDR2: SGHDN and FVKESK. This CDR3 is CASSRGLADTQYF. In DNA form, the CDR3 reads TGTGCCAGCAGCCGCGGACTCGCAGATACGCAGTATTTT.

This chain joins TRBV5-1 and TRBJ1-6, with D uncertain. Trimming left V 4 bases short and J 4 bases short, with 15 bases between. CDR3 length: 16 amino acids. CDR1 SGHRS and CDR2 YFSETQ come from the germline V gene. CDR3 in amino acids: CASSPKTTGYNSPLHF. The DNA for the CDR3 is TGCGCCAGCAGCCCAAAGACGACGGGGTATAATTCACCCCTCCACTTT.

The rearrangement joins TRBV4-1 to TRBJ2-1; maybe TRBD2 (6 bases). CDR1 is MGHRA and CDR2 is YSYEKL in the germline V gene. The V end was cut by 5 bases, the J end by 0 bases, with 17 bases between. This CDR3 contains 17 residues. CDR3 in DNA: TGCGCCAGCAGCGCAACCTTAGCGGTGAGCTCCTACAATGAGCAGTTCTTC. Translated: CASSATLAVSSYNEQFF.

Note on this clone: No conserved phenylalanine or tryptophan ends this CDR3, so it is likely a read error. The limits of the CDR3 on the DNA are not certain, so only TCRdb's listed CDR3 is given. This chain connects TRBV9 to TRBJ2-7; no check of the table's D call, TRBD2, against the DNA was made. The CDR3 is made up of 8 amino acids, end residues included. Germline values: CDR1 SGDLS, CDR2 YYNGEE. CDR3: CASSAVFP.

This chain links TRBV2 with TRBJ2-7; 11 bases align to TRBD1. Trimming took 3 bases from V and 2 from J; bases not matched to a gene: 0. CDR1 SNHLY and CDR2 FYNNEI come from the germline V gene. This CDR3 comprises 14 residues. This CDR3 reads CASSEGQGAYEQYF. The CDR3 bases are TGTGCCAGCAGTGAGGGACAGGGGGCCTACGAGCAGTACTTC.